Presented here are 8 T cell receptor beta chains from one specimen sequenced in a study of radiation and T cells in renal cell carcinoma. Described time point: baseline pretreatment blood. Treatment in this sample: 15 Gy SBRT to primary tumor, nephrectomy 4 weeks later. Measured with immunoSEQ multiplex PCR; TCRdb has only the in-frame clones, and not every one. The repertoire holds 110,000 to 150,000 clones, with nearly 90% as singletons. The sequences come from blood, collected from a patient whose treatment included radiotherapy and nephrectomy. The receptors shown here come from a woman in her fifties or sixties with renal cell carcinoma.

This clone turned up a few times. The CDR3 spells CASSFGGTEQYF. The CDR3 DNA sequence: TGTGCCAGCAGCTTTGGAGGGACCGAGCAGTACTTC. J is TRBJ2-7 and V is TRBV11-1; weak D call: TRBD2 (6 bases). V shed 3 bases and J shed 6 bases, with 9 bases lying between them. Germline V gene lookup returns CDR1 SGHAT and CDR2 FQDESV (reference sequence). The CDR3 has 12 amino acids.

V gene TRBV6-1 combines with J gene TRBJ1-1; unclear D gene. V lost 6 bases and J 7 bases, leaving 6 bases between the germline ends. This CDR3 region has 10 residues. Germline V gene lookup returns CDR1 MNHNS and CDR2 SASEGT. The CDR3 sequence is CASSYLEAFF. Here the CDR3 DNA reads TGTGCCAGCAGCTACCTTGAAGCTTTCTTT.

The table lists this clone with a few counts. This rearrangement joins TRBV19 to TRBJ1-4; D call uncertain. Deletions cut 7 bases from V and 2 bases from J, with 14 bases between. This CDR3 spans 15 amino acids. Per germline, CDR1 LNHDA and CDR2 SQIVND (reference sequence). This CDR3 reads CASNPAGRTNEKLFF. CDR3 nucleotide sequence: TGTGCCAGTAACCCCGCCGGACGGACTAATGAAAAACTGTTTTTT.

This rearrangement joins TRBV5-1 to TRBJ2-2; perhaps TRBD2 as D (6 bases). From germline, CDR1 is SGHRS and CDR2 YFSETQ. Trimming took 1 base from V and 5 from J, leaving 12 bases between them. The CDR3 consists of 15 residues. In nucleotides, the CDR3 is TGCGCCAGCAGCTTGTGGGGGGACTCAACCGGGGAGCTGTTTTTT. This encodes CASSLWGDSTGELFF.

The chain links TRBV7-2 to TRBJ2-1, with 10 bases matching TRBD2. V lost 3 bases to trimming and J lost 1 base; unmatched junction nucleotides: 9. CDR1 and CDR2 (germline): SGHTA, FQGNSA. The CDR3 covers 18 residues. The CDR3 region has the DNA TGTGCCAGCAGCTTGATAGCGAGCGGGGGGGCGTCCTACAATGAGCAGTTCTTC. It encodes CASSLIASGGASYNEQFF.

The gene calls are TRBV20-1 and TRBJ1-1; no clear D. V was clipped by 7 bases and J by 1 base, with 7 bases between them. CDR1 is DFQATT and CDR2 is SNEGSKA in the germline V gene (reference sequence). This CDR3 spans 11 amino acids. CDR3 sequence: CSGQRNTEAFF. The CDR3 nucleotides are TGCAGTGGGCAGAGGAACACTGAAGCTTTCTTT.

V gene TRBV4-1 combines with J gene TRBJ1-6, with 8 bases that match TRBD1. Germline V gene lookup returns CDR1 MGHRA and CDR2 YSYEKL. Trimming removed 4 bases from V and 7 bases from J; junction bases left unmatched: 12. The CDR3 runs 17 residues. The CDR3 DNA is TGCGCCAGCAGCCCGCCCAGGACAGGGTTGAGGAATTCACCCCTCCACTTT. Its translation is CASSPPRTGLRNSPLHF.

This clone was counted a single time. V usage is TRBV5-6 and J usage is TRBJ2-3; D possibly matches TRBD1 or TRBD2 (5 bases each). Germline loops: CDR1 SGHDT, CDR2 YYEEEE. V lost 3 bases and J lost 2, with 13 bases in between. This CDR3 region has 15 residues. CDR3 coding DNA: TGTGCCAGCAGCTGGGGGTCGGTCAACACAGATACGCAGTATTTT. This gives the protein CASSWGSVNTDTQYF.